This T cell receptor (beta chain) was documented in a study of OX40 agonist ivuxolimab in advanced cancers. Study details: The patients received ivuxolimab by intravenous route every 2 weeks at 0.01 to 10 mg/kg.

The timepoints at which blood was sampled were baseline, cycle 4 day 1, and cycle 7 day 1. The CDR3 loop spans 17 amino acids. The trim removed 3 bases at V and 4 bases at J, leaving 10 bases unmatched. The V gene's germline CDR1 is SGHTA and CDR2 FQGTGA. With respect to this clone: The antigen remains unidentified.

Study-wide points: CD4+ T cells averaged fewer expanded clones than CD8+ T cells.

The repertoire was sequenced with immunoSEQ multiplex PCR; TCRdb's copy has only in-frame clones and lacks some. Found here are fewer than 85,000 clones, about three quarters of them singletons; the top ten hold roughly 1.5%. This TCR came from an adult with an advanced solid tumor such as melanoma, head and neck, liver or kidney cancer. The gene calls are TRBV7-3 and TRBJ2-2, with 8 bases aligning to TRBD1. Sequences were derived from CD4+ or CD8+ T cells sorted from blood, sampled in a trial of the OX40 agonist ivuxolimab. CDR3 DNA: TGTGCCAGCAGCTTCCAAACCGGGACAGGAGGCACCGGGGAGCTGTTTTTT. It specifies CASSFQTGTGGTGELFF.